Sequencing of this T cell receptor (beta chain) was carried out in a study of blood T cell repertoires in COVID-19. Only in-frame clones appear in the TCRdb table, and some are missing; sequencing was by immunoSEQ multiplex PCR. The table includes about 130,000 clones, over 80% detected once. Looked up from germline, CDR1 is SQVTM and CDR2 is ANQGSEA. The V end was cut by 7 bases, the J end by 2 bases, with 16 bases between. The CDR3 is 14 amino acids. The sample comprised peripheral blood. The chain has TRBV29-1 and TRBJ2-3, with D possibly being TRBD2 (6 bases). The clonotype was recovered from a man between 35 and 55 years old with active or convalescent COVID-19. CDR3 DNA sequence: TGCAGCGCCGAGTCGGGGGTTCACACAGATACGCAGTATTTT. This sequence encodes CSAESGVHTDTQYF.